The 5 T cell receptor beta chains listed next were all sequenced from one sample in a study of T cells in Graves' hyperthyroidism and ophthalmopathy. Template material for amplifying TCR beta CDR3 regions consisted of RNA transcripts. The HTBI primer set served for first-round RT-PCR of the TCR CDR3. TCRdb called the multiplex PCR reads again in MiXCR, with one record for every CDR3 protein. The data hold 300,000 to 350,000 distinct CDR3 sequences, with approximately 22% observed a single time. Sequenced: blood. The source is a woman aged 45 to 65 with Graves' hyperthyroidism.

V and J are TRBV10-3 and TRBJ2-3; TRBD2 is a possible D gene (8 bases). The length of the CDR3 is 16 residues. From germline, CDR1 is ENHRY and CDR2 SYGVKD. V was trimmed by 0 bases and J by 5 bases, leaving 15 bases between them. The CDR3 reads CAISESIRGTRDTQYF. The CDR3 DNA is TGTGCCATCAGTGAGTCGATCAGGGGGACTAGAGATACGCAGTATTTT.

This clonotype was seen a single time. The chain uses TRBV18 and TRBJ1-4; 8 bases align to TRBD1. CDR3 length equals 15 residues. The V and J ends lost 2 bases and 7 bases, in that order; junction bases with no gene match: 6. The germline V gene has CDR1 KGHSH and CDR2 LQKENI. CDR3 coding DNA: TGTGCCAGCTCACCAGGTGACAGGGGCGGTGAAAAACTGTTTTTT. This gives the protein CASSPGDRGGEKLFF.

The table lists this clonotype with a few counts. This sequence joins TRBV19 and TRBJ1-1, with D unresolved. CDR1 is LNHDA, CDR2 SQIVND, per germline (reference sequence). The CDR3 has 14 amino acids. Trimming stripped 1 base from V and 5 bases from J, with 11 bases between. CDR3 DNA: TGTGCCAGTAGTATAGGGCCCGGAAGGACTGAAGCTTTCTTT. As protein: CASSIGPGRTEAFF.

The chain combines TRBV9 with TRBJ2-1, with 11 bases that match TRBD2. The V and J ends lost 3 bases and 10 bases, in that order; junction bases with no gene match: 3. Germline V gene data show CDR1 as SGDLS and CDR2 as YYNGEE. The CDR3 runs to 13 residues. CDR3 in DNA: TGTGCCAGCAGCGGGGTAGCGGGAGGGGAGCAGTTCTTC. This gives the protein CASSGVAGGEQFF.

This clonotype was detected ten times or more. V gene TRBV6-1 combines with J gene TRBJ2-7; no clear D gene. Germline CDR1 and CDR2: MNHNS and SASEGT. The length of the CDR3 is 15 residues. V was shortened by 2 bases and J by 0 bases, with 11 bases between the two germline ends. The CDR3 protein is CASSELSYSSYEQYF. In DNA form, the CDR3 reads TGTGCCAGCAGTGAATTAAGCTATAGCTCCTACGAGCAGTACTTC.